A single T cell receptor beta chain is shown here with its context. CDR3 length: 13 amino acids. V shed 0 bases and J shed 8 bases, with 11 bases lying between them. Germline CDR1 is SGHRS and CDR2 is YFSETQ. The data are from a study of blood T cell repertoires in COVID-19. Study at large: The United States, Italy and Spain were the sources of the acute and convalescent COVID-19 samples. Nucleic acid was either cDNA or gDNA, and it came from T cells, B-cell-depleted T cells, or PBMCs.

Per the original methods: Cell counts per sample came from amplifying reference gene primers. Sequenced by immunoSEQ multiplex PCR; TCRdb stores in-frame clones only, minus some. V, J and clone size were drawn from that table, and D and trimming were deduced from the DNA. The top ten clones hold about 1.6% of a sample with about 260,000 clones, about nine tenths of them seen once. V and J are TRBV5-1 and TRBJ1-2; D unclear. The clonotype originates from a woman in her forties who had recovered from COVID-19. Sequenced: peripheral blood. The CDR3: CASSLVGELGYTF. CDR3 sequence (DNA): TGCGCCAGCAGCTTGGTTGGGGAGTTAGGCTACACCTTC.